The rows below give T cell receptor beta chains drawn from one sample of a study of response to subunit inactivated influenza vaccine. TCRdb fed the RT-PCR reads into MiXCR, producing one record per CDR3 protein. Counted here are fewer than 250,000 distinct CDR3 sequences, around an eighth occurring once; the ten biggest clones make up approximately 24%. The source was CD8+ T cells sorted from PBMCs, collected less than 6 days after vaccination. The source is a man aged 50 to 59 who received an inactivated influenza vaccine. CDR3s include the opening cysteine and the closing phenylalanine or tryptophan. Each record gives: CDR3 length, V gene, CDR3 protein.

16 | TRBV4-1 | CASSQWGNRGMETQYF
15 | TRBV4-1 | CASSQARQGFYEQYF
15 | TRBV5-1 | CASSASSGGIDEQFF
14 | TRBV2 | CASTSVEGTGELFF
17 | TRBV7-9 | CASSPRRDRLDTDTQYF
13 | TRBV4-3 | CASSRGHLNEQFF
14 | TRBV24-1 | CATSDRQGIYEQYF
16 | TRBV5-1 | CASSLRTLVNTDTQYF
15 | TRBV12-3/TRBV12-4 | CASSQGPGNQETQYF
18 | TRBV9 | CASSVEPGGSSEQETQYF
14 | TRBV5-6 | CASSFPGQGTEAFF
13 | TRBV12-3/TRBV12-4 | CASSPDREYEQFF
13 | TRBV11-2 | CASSLVQGVEQYF
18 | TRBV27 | CASSSLVSGTVPKNIQYF
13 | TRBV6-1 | CASSGSGGYEQYF
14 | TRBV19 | CASSPRQDTDTQYF
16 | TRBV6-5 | CASSSSSWGADYGYTF
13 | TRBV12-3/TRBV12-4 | CASSFQNNQPQHF
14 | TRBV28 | CASRLQGLDGELFF
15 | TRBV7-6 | CASSWRQEPSYEQYF
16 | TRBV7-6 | CASSPMTEKDYYEQYF
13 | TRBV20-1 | CSARDRRAYEQYF
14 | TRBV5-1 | CASSPDSLYNEQFF
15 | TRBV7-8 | CASSFIAGEGYEQYF